Reported below is one TCR beta chain. After removal of 5 bases from V and 2 bases from J, the junction contained 4 bases not matched to a gene. Germline V CDR1 and CDR2: SGHTA, FQGTGA. CDR3 size: 15 residues. Libraries were prepared by immunoSEQ multiplex PCR; TCRdb keeps only in-frame clonotypes and omits some of them. The profile shows 170,000 or so clones, 70% to 85% of them singletons. Resolution of symptoms, clearance, or two negative PCRs was present in recovered Cohort 3 donors. These data originate in a study of blood T cell repertoires in COVID-19. At the level of the study: The United States, Italy and Spain were the sources of the acute and convalescent COVID-19 samples.

The chain is built from TRBV7-3 and TRBJ2-2, with 8 bases that match TRBD1. This TCR came from a woman in her 50s who had recovered from COVID-19. Sequenced: PBMCs or T cells enriched from blood (not recorded which). In DNA, the CDR3 is TGTGCCAGCAGCCCCCAGGGGGCAAACACCGGGGAGCTGTTTTTT. Translated, it gives CASSPQGANTGELFF.